What follows are 26 T cell receptor beta chains derived from one specimen sequenced in a study of T cells in Graves' hyperthyroidism and ophthalmopathy. TCR beta CDR3 regions were amplified from RNA transcripts. During a first-round RT-PCR of the TCR CDR3, the HTBI primer set was used. MiXCR was run by TCRdb on the multiplex PCR reads, yielding one entry per CDR3 protein. The sample has approximately 300,000 distinct CDR3 sequences; roughly 15% are singletons. The source material was blood. These receptors were obtained from a man between 25 and 39 years old with Graves' hyperthyroidism.

At least ten counts were recorded for this clonotype. This chain's CDR3 is CASSSGLAFNEQFF. In nucleotides, the CDR3 is TGTGCCAGCAGCTCGGGACTAGCATTCAATGAGCAGTTCTTC. The chain is built from TRBV7-3 and TRBJ2-1; 9 nucleotides agree with TRBD2. Per the germline V gene, CDR1 is SGHTA and CDR2 is FQGTGA. The J segment lost 6 bases and the V segment lost 4 bases, leaving 4 bases of the junction unmatched. The CDR3 consists of 14 residues.

This clonotype has a count of ten or more. This chain links TRBV3-1 with TRBJ2-5; D is undetermined. CDR1 is LGHDT, CDR2 YNNKEL, per germline (reference sequence). The V gene lost 4 bases and the J gene lost 2 bases, with 14 bases spanning the gap. The CDR3 spans 15 residues. The DNA for the CDR3 is TGTGCCAGCAGCCGAGTAGCATCTCCTCAAGAGACCCAGTACTTC. Translating it yields CASSRVASPQETQYF.

This clonotype appeared many times. V and J are TRBV3-1 and TRBJ1-2; D gene unclear. Germline values: CDR1 LGHDT, CDR2 YNNKEL (reference sequence). V gave up 4 bases and J gave up 1 base, with 10 bases separating them. The CDR3 is 14 residues long. CDR3 DNA: TGTGCCAGCAGCCTCAACGGGGTTAACTATGGCTACACCTTC. Encoded protein: CASSLNGVNYGYTF. Variable domain in full (rest from reference TRBV3-1 and TRBJ1-2): DTAVSQTPKYLVTQMGNDKSIKCEQNLGHDTMYWYKQDSKKFLKIMFSYNNKELIINETVPNRFSPKSPDKAHLNLHINSLELGDSAVYFCASSLNGVNYGYTFGSGTRLTVV.

The CDR3 bases are TGTGCCAACAGCTTAGCGGGAGGGCCGCAATTCTTC. Its translation: CANSLAGGPQFF. The chain is built from TRBV27 and TRBJ2-1, with 11 bases matching TRBD2. The J segment lost 16 bases and the V segment lost 10 bases, leaving 12 bases of the junction unmatched. The CDR3 contains 12 residues. The germline V gene encodes CDR1 MNHEY and CDR2 SMNVEV (reference sequence).

This clonotype was seen repeatedly, ten times or more. The V and J genes are TRBV20-1 and TRBJ2-5; D may be TRBD2 (6 bases). This CDR3 spans 13 amino acids. CDR1 is DFQATT and CDR2 is SNEGSKA in the germline V gene (reference sequence). V was pared by 3 bases and J by 4 bases, with 12 bases between. The DNA of the CDR3 is TGCAGTGCTAGCACGGGCGGGGCAGAGACCCAGTACTTC. Residues: CSASTGGAETQYF.

This clonotype was recorded at least ten times. The chain carries TRBV6-1 and TRBJ2-5; D remains unclear. V dropped 4 bases and J dropped 5 bases, with 11 bases sitting between them. CDR1 is MNHNS, CDR2 SASEGT, per germline. This CDR3 has 13 amino acids. In DNA form, the CDR3 reads TGTGCCAGCAGTGTGGGGATGGGGGAGACCCAGTACTTC. Protein sequence: CASSVGMGETQYF.

The CDR3 DNA reads TGCAGTGCTAGAGCGGAGACTAAATCCTACGAGCAGTACTTC. This encodes CSARAETKSYEQYF. This chain connects TRBV20-1 to TRBJ2-7; TRBD2 is a possible D gene (5 bases). The V and J ends lost 1 base and 1 base respectively, with 11 bases between them. The CDR3 consists of 14 residues. The germline gives CDR1 DFQATT, CDR2 SNEGSKA (reference sequence).

The sample holds many counts of this clonotype. The chain recombines TRBV20-1 with TRBJ2-1, with TRBD1 as a possible D gene (6 bases). The CDR3 is made up of 12 amino acids. Germline V gene sequence: CDR1 DFQATT, CDR2 SNEGSKA (reference sequence). V lost 1 base and J 6 bases, leaving 7 bases between the germline ends. In nucleotides, the CDR3 is TGCAGTGCTAGAGGGGGGCCCAATGAGCAGTTCTTC. This encodes CSARGGPNEQFF.

This clonotype was seen at least ten times. V and J are TRBV27 and TRBJ2-4; D tentatively reads TRBD1 or TRBD2 (5 bases each). Germline CDR1 MNHEY, CDR2 SMNVEV (reference sequence). V was shortened by 3 bases and J by 8 bases, with 14 bases between the two germline ends. The CDR3 is 14 amino acids. DNA of the CDR3: TGTGCCAGCAGTTTCCGGGGCGTAGGGCACATTCAGTACTTC. This gives the protein CASSFRGVGHIQYF.

Ten or more counts support this clonotype. The chain joins TRBV12-5 to TRBJ2-1, with TRBD2 matching over 10 bases. Trimming took 5 bases from V and 2 from J; bases not matched to a gene: 6. The germline CDR1 and CDR2 sequences are LGHNT and FRNRAP. The CDR3 has 16 amino acids. Written as DNA, the CDR3 is TGTGCTAGTGGTCCTAGCGGGAGATTCCCCTACAATGAGCAGTTCTTC. Amino acid sequence: CASGPSGRFPYNEQFF. Based on the CDR3 plus reference TRBV12-5 and TRBJ2-1, the full variable domain is DARVTQTPRHKVTEMGQEVTMRCQPILGHNTVFWYRQTMMQGLELLAYFRNRAPLDDSGMPKDRFSAEMPDATLATLKIQPSEPRDSAVYFCASGPSGRFPYNEQFFGPGTRLTVL.

This clonotype was seen many times. A much larger clone lies one base from this, so it may be a read error. The CDR3 DNA reads TGTGCCAGCAGCCGGGAGTTGAACACTGAAGCTTTCTTT. This translates into CASSRELNTEAFF. The chain uses TRBV7-9 and TRBJ1-1, with unresolved D. The CDR3 runs to 13 residues. Germline V gene lookup returns CDR1 SEHNR and CDR2 FQNEAQ (reference sequence). Trimming left V 5 bases short and J 0 bases short, with 7 bases between.

As for this clonotype: The junction differs from germline at one of its ends, possibly a read error. The J gene is TRBJ2-1, the V gene TRBV5-1, with TRBD1 matching over 8 bases. This CDR3 has 13 residues. Germline values: CDR1 SGHRS, CDR2 YFSETQ. CDR3 sequence: CASRATGARGQFF. Written as DNA, the CDR3 is TGTGCCAGCCGCGCGACAGGGGCAAGAGGGCAGTTCTTC.

In its sample, this clonotype was seen many times. This chain joins TRBV3-1 and TRBJ1-2; TRBD1 aligns across 7 bases. From germline, CDR1 is LGHDT and CDR2 YNNKEL (reference sequence). Trimming at V came to 4 bases and at J to 1 base, leaving 6 bases not matched to a gene. The CDR3 is made up of 15 amino acids. CDR3 residues: CASSPGTVNNYGYTF. The DNA of the CDR3 is TGTGCCAGCAGCCCGGGGACAGTGAATAACTATGGCTACACCTTC.

Remarks on this clonotype: Germline is not matched at one junction end, which may reflect a read error. This chain connects TRBV18 to TRBJ1-4, with 12 positions matching TRBD1. Germline values: CDR1 KGHSH, CDR2 LQKENI. CDR3 length equals 15 residues. The DNA for the CDR3 is TGTGCCAACTCATCGGACCGGGACAGGGGGCGAAGTCTGTTTTTT. This gives the protein CANSSDRDRGRSLFF.

The CDR3 is CASSYSMRGETQYF. As DNA, the CDR3 is TGTGCCAGCAGTTACTCGATGAGGGGAGAGACCCAGTACTTC. This chain joins TRBV6-5 and TRBJ2-5; D tentatively reads TRBD1 or TRBD2 (5 bases each). CDR1 is MNHEY, CDR2 SVGAGI, per germline. This CDR3 has 14 residues. The V end lost 0 bases, the J end lost 4 bases, and 9 bases lay between the germline ends.

V gene TRBV2 combines with J gene TRBJ2-2, with 16 bases aligning to TRBD2. There are 15 residues in the CDR3. V lost 8 bases, J lost 9 bases, and 6 bases stayed unmatched. Germline CDR1 is SNHLY and CDR2 is FYNNEI. CDR3 DNA sequence: TGTGCCAGCGGGGGACTAGCGGGAGGGCCCAGGGAGCTGTTTTTT. It encodes CASGGLAGGPRELFF.

This clonotype was counted many times. CDR3 region: CSARESSGANVLTF. The CDR3 nucleotides are TGCAGTGCTAGAGAGAGCTCTGGGGCCAACGTCCTGACTTTC. V gene TRBV20-1 combines with J gene TRBJ2-6; D is unclear. V was pared by 0 bases and J by 0 bases, with 3 bases between. Germline V gives CDR1 DFQATT, CDR2 SNEGSKA (reference sequence). There are 14 residues in the CDR3.

This clonotype was picked up many times. The chain links TRBV15 to TRBJ2-1; 10 nucleotides match TRBD1. The trim removed 5 bases at V and 3 bases at J, leaving 4 bases unmatched. The length of the CDR3 is 15 residues. Per the germline V gene, CDR1 is LNHNV and CDR2 is YYDKDF (reference sequence). The CDR3 DNA reads TGTGCCACCAGCCGACAGGGGGCGGACTACAATGAGCAGTTCTTC. It yields the protein CATSRQGADYNEQFF.

This clonotype was detected a few times. The chain employs TRBV2 and TRBJ1-5; 7 nucleotides line up with TRBD1. Germline CDR1 is SNHLY and CDR2 is FYNNEI. V shed 1 base, J shed 9 bases, and the junction held 6 bases outside the gene matches. The CDR3 length is 14 residues. The CDR3 DNA is TGTGCCAGCAGTGAAGAAGGGGGCACGGGGCCCCAGCATTTT. Amino acid sequence: CASSEEGGTGPQHF.

This chain links TRBV28 with TRBJ1-4, with D possibly matching TRBD1 (5 bases). CDR1 is MDHEN, CDR2 SYDVKM, per germline. The CDR3 is 12 residues long. The V gene lost 6 bases and the J gene lost 10 bases, with 12 bases spanning the gap. The CDR3 DNA reads TGTGCCAGCAGAAATCCGGGACGAAAACTGTTTTTT. Translating it yields CASRNPGRKLFF.

This clonotype showed up just a few times. The J gene is TRBJ2-1, the V gene TRBV24-1, with unresolved D. The CDR3 has 15 amino acids. V gave up 0 bases and J gave up 6 bases, with 11 bases separating them. The V gene's germline CDR1 is KGHDR and CDR2 SFDVKD. CDR3 region: CATSDLEHSLNEQFF. The CDR3 DNA reads as TGTGCCACCAGTGATTTGGAGCATTCTCTCAATGAGCAGTTCTTC.

This chain joins TRBV11-3 and TRBJ2-5; possible D gene TRBD2, 5 bases. The CDR3 is made up of 21 amino acids. Trimming cost V 5 bases and J 1 base, with 32 bases left between them. The V gene's germline CDR1 is SGHNT and CDR2 YENEEA. The CDR3 DNA follows: TGTGCCAGCAGCCAAACTCCCCCATTAGTTGACGTAGCGCTAATCCAAGAGACCCAGTACTTC. Residues: CASSQTPPLVDVALIQETQYF.

This clonotype was seen at least ten times. V usage is TRBV7-9 and J usage is TRBJ2-5, with TRBD1 matching over 9 bases. Germline loops: CDR1 SEHNR, CDR2 FQNEAQ (reference sequence). CDR3 size: 15 residues. The V gene end was trimmed by 5 bases and the J gene end by 1 base; junction bases not matched to a gene: 5. The CDR3 loop reads CASSRQGGVQETQYF. The CDR3 coding sequence is TGTGCCAGCAGCCGACAGGGGGGGGTCCAAGAGACCCAGTACTTC. Supplemented by reference TRBV7-9 and TRBJ2-5, the full variable domain reads DTGVSQNPRHKITKRGQNVTFRCDPISEHNRLYWYRQTLGQGPEFLTYFQNEAQLEKSRLLSDRFSAERPKGSFSTLEIQRTEQGDSAMYLCASSRQGGVQETQYFGPGTRLLVL.

This clonotype was recorded a few times. V is TRBV13 and J is TRBJ2-7; 12 bases map to TRBD2. The CDR3 runs 17 residues. V trimming: 6 bases; J trimming: 5 bases; junction bases outside the gene matches: 14. The germline gives CDR1 PRHDT, CDR2 FYEKMQ (reference sequence). The CDR3 nucleotides read TGTGCCAGCAGACAGAACGGACTAGCGGGGAGAAAACACGAGCAGTACTTC. It is translated as CASRQNGLAGRKHEQYF.

This clonotype was counted ten times or more. The chain employs TRBV12-3 or TRBV12-4 and TRBJ2-4, with TRBD1 matching 8 bases. The J segment lost 5 bases and the V segment lost 6 bases, leaving 18 bases of the junction unmatched. The CDR3 extends over 18 amino acids. CDR3 in DNA: TGTGCCAGCAGCTTCCTGCCCCCTCTAGGGACAGGTGAAAACATTCAGTACTTC. Translation gives CASSFLPPLGTGENIQYF.

This clonotype was counted ten times or more. This chain uses TRBV24-1 with TRBJ2-2; D remains unclear. Germline CDR1 is KGHDR and CDR2 is SFDVKD. The CDR3 spans 15 residues. The ends were cut back, 4 bases at V and 4 bases at J, with 12 bases in the middle. Here the CDR3 DNA reads TGTGCCACCAGTGACAGCATAGTTCGCACCGGGGAGCTGTTTTTT. Its translation: CATSDSIVRTGELFF.